Many counts were recorded for the clone carrying this TCR beta chain. No antigen is known for it. Between the trimmed V and J ends, which lost 5 bases and 2 bases, there was a span of 13 bases. The CDR3 is 15 residues long. Germline-derived CDR1 and CDR2 are LGHDT and YNNKEL (reference sequence). The sample originates from a study of T cells in Graves' hyperthyroidism and ophthalmopathy. Amplification targeted TCR beta CDR3 regions from RNA transcripts. The HTBI primer set drove a first-round RT-PCR of the TCR CDR3. TCRdb analysed the multiplex PCR reads with MiXCR anew, one entry per CDR3 protein. The top ten clones hold 18% of a sample with about 560,000 distinct CDR3 sequences, over 15% of them seen once. The study's findings and limits: Most expanded thyroid clonotypes above 0.001 recurred in blood. Onset of ophthalmopathy came a median about 6.5 months after the model predicted it. Ophthalmopathy stood apart from stable hyperthyroidism in a 13 V-J model.

Sequenced material: blood. The chain is built from TRBV3-1 and TRBJ2-1; tentatively, D is TRBD1 (5 bases). This receptor was identified in a woman aged 18 to 35 with Graves' hyperthyroidism. This chain's CDR3 is CASSGPSRAYNEQFF. The CDR3 nucleotides are TGTGCCAGCAGCGGACCAAGCAGGGCCTACAATGAGCAGTTCTTC.